This TCR beta chain was obtained from a study of T cells after yellow fever vaccination. The V gene's germline CDR1 is WNHNN and CDR2 SYGVQD (reference sequence). V lost 8 bases and J 2 bases, leaving 14 bases between the germline ends. The CDR3 spans 14 residues. Study conclusions and caveats: The study noted that FACS-sorted repertoires could contain abundant clonotypes contaminating from the bulk population. A small share of clonotypes appeared in both CD4 and CD8 compartments.

With regard to this clonotype: What it binds is unknown.

TCRdb re-called the 5' RACE reads with MiXCR, one entry per CDR3 protein. Seen here are hundreds of thousands of distinct CDR3 sequences, 18% observed once, and the top ten hold around 17%. The clonotype was recovered from a young man who received the YFV17D yellow fever vaccine. The chain uses TRBV10-1 and TRBJ2-3; a weak D match, TRBD2 (5 bases). The source material was PBMCs, sampled before the yellow fever booster vaccination. The CDR3 DNA sequence: TGCGCCAGCGCCCCCACTAGAGACACAGATACGCAGTATTTT. Protein sequence: CASAPTRDTDTQYF.